The TCR beta chain under discussion was sequenced for a study of blood T cell repertoires in COVID-19. Overall study context: The United States, Italy and Spain provided the acute and convalescent COVID-19 samples. T cells, B-cell-depleted T cells, or PBMCs supplied cDNA or gDNA.

The CDR3 length is 17 residues. V gave up 3 bases and J gave up 0 bases, with 13 bases separating them. CDR1 is SGHRS and CDR2 is YFSETQ in the germline V gene. Per the study methods: Scientists estimated how many nucleated cells there were by amplifying reference gene primers. Clones were sequenced by immunoSEQ multiplex PCR, and TCRdb holds only the in-frame ones, with some missing. V, J and clone size are those of that table, while D and trimming were read from the DNA. This sample has some 100,000 clones, with 80% to 90% found just once. This chain connects TRBV5-1 to TRBJ2-6, with D maybe TRBD2 (5 bases). The specimen sequenced was peripheral blood. This clonotype originated in a man between 65 and 79 years old who had recovered from COVID-19. The CDR3 is CASSSSRVLSGANVLTF. CDR3 bases: TGCGCCAGCAGCTCCTCGAGGGTCCTCTCTGGGGCCAACGTCCTGACTTTC. Based on the CDR3 plus reference TRBV5-1 and TRBJ2-6, the full variable domain is KAGVTQTPRYLIKTRGQQVTLSCSPISGHRSVSWYQQTPGQGLQFLFEYFSETQRNKGNFPGRFSGRQFSNSRSEMNVSTLELGDSALYLCASSSSRVLSGANVLTFGAGSRLTVL.